Listed below are T cell receptor beta chains from one sample, sequenced in a study of HIV-infected children after antiretroviral therapy interruption. TCRdb reprocessed the 3' RACE reads with MiXCR, giving one entry per CDR3 protein. The sample carries 45,000 to 50,000 distinct CDR3 sequences, around 4.5% recorded once. The sample in question was CD45RA+ CD4+ T cells from PBMCs, pooled from several time points, obtained from a donor given antiretroviral therapy, either interrupted or continuous. The source of these receptors is a pool of human donors with HIV. The CDR3 runs from the conserved cysteine through the conserved F or W. D genes are given only for firm matches. The listing skips clone size in some rows; elsewhere it reads once, few, many or a size class.

abundance | j_gene | v_gene | d_gene | CDR3nt | CDR3aa
many | TRBJ1-5 | TRBV12-3/TRBV12-4 | TRBD1 | TGTGCCAGTAGAACAGGGGGCCGGAATCAGCCCCAGCATTTT | CASRTGGRNQPQHF
many | TRBJ2-7 | TRBV29-1 | TRBD1 | TGCAGCGTAAGGGGACAGGGGGTGGGCGAGCAGTACTTC | CSVRGQGVGEQYF
many | TRBJ1-1 | TRBV20-1 | TRBD1 | TGCAGTGCCGAGAGTAGAACCAGGGGGCGAACTGAAGCTTTCTTT | CSAESRTRGRTEAFF
NA | TRBJ1-2 | TRBV12-3/TRBV12-4 | NA | TGTGCCAGCAGTTTAGCAGTCAACTATGGCTACACCTTC | CASSLAVNYGYTF
many | TRBJ1-5 | TRBV12-3/TRBV12-4 | NA | TGTGCCAGCAGTTCGGGGAATCAGCCCCAGCATTTT | CASSSGNQPQHF
many | TRBJ2-5 | TRBV12-3/TRBV12-4 | NA | TGTGCCAGCAGTTTAGGGGCGCAGGCCGAGACCCAGTACTTC | CASSLGAQAETQYF
many | TRBJ2-1 | TRBV29-1 | NA | TGCAGCGTTAAGGGGGGGGCTCGGAACAATGAGCAGTTCTTC | CSVKGGARNNEQFF
few | TRBJ1-2 | TRBV5-6 | TRBD1 | TGTGCCAGCAGCTCACAGGGGGATTTTGGCTACACCTTC | CASSSQGDFGYTF
NA | TRBJ1-4 | TRBV15 | NA | TGTGCCACCAGCAGAGATCTTGGGGGAACTAATGAAAAACTGTTTTTT | CATSRDLGGTNEKLFF
many | TRBJ1-1 | TRBV20-1 | NA | TGCAGTGCTAGAGAGGCAGAGGCCCCGACTTACTTCTTT | CSAREAEAPTYFF
many | TRBJ2-7 | TRBV20-1 | NA | TGCAGTGTTAAGAAACAGGAAAAGTCCTACGAGCAGTACTTC | CSVKKQEKSYEQYF
NA | TRBJ2-7 | TRBV20-1 | TRBD1 | TGCAGTGCTAGAAATAACAGGGGGCTGGCGTCCTACGAGCAGTACTTC | CSARNNRGLASYEQYF
many | TRBJ2-1 | TRBV29-1 | TRBD2 | TGCAGCGTAACTCCTAGCGGGGGGATCTCCTACAATGAGCAGTTCTTC | CSVTPSGGISYNEQFF
NA | TRBJ1-2 | TRBV25-1 | TRBD1 | TGTGCCAGCAGTCGGGACAGTTGGCGGGGCTACACCTTC | CASSRDSWRGYTF
many | TRBJ2-5 | TRBV9 | TRBD2 | TGTGCCAGCAGCGAGGCCCCTACTAGCGGGGGAGGGCAGGAGACCCAGTACTTC | CASSEAPTSGGGQETQYF
many | TRBJ1-6 | TRBV6-5 | NA | TGTGCCAGCAGTTTCTCCGGGGGGCAGGGGTCAGGATCACCCCTCCACTTT | CASSFSGGQGSGSPLHF
few | TRBJ2-5 | TRBV29-1 | NA | TGCAGCGCCGGTCGGGTTGGAGAGACCCAGTACTTC | CSAGRVGETQYF
few | TRBJ1-2 | TRBV29-1 | NA | TGCAGCGTTGGACAGTCGCACCCCTACACCTTC | CSVGQSHPYTF
NA | TRBJ1-1 | TRBV6-6 | NA | TGTGCCAGCAGTAACTCCATGAACACTGAAGCTTTCTTT | CASSNSMNTEAFF
NA | TRBJ1-4 | TRBV19 | TRBD1 | TGTGCCAGTAGTAAGGGACAGGGGGGTGAACTGTTTTTT | CASSKGQGGELFF
NA | TRBJ1-6 | TRBV7-3 | TRBD1 | TGTGCCAGCAGCTTAACGACAGGGAATCCGGTTTCACCCCTCCACTTT | CASSLTTGNPVSPLHF
many | TRBJ1-1 | TRBV19 | NA | TGTGCCAGTAGTGTAGCGGGTAGCACTGAAGCTTTCTTT | CASSVAGSTEAFF
many | TRBJ2-3 | TRBV25-1 | NA | TGTGCCAGCAGTGAATTCGGGGGACCAGATACGCAGTATTTT | CASSEFGGPDTQYF
many | TRBJ2-7 | TRBV12-3/TRBV12-4 | TRBD1 | TGTGCCAGCAGTCCGGGGACAGGTAGGGTCCTCGAGCAGTACTTC | CASSPGTGRVLEQYF
many | TRBJ2-3 | TRBV9 | NA | TGTGCCAGCAGCGTAGATAGAGTGGGAGATACGCAGTATTTT | CASSVDRVGDTQYF
many | TRBJ2-3 | TRBV11-3 | TRBD2 | TGTGCCAGCAGCTTCAGCGGGGGGACTGATACGCAGTATTTT | CASSFSGGTDTQYF